This T cell receptor (beta chain) comes out of a study of T-cell memory formation after mild COVID-19. Constant-segment-primed 5'RACE gave TCR alpha and TCR beta cDNA libraries with sample barcodes and UMIs. Via MiXCR, TCRdb re-called the 5' RACE reads, giving one row per CDR3 protein. The data hold roughly 400,000 distinct CDR3 sequences, with approximately 15% observed a single time. The CDR3 covers 14 residues. Per germline, CDR1 SGHRS and CDR2 YFSETQ. V shed 1 base and J shed 2 bases, with 9 bases lying between them. V gene TRBV5-1 combines with J gene TRBJ2-5; D is unresolved. Sequenced sample: PBMCs or a T cell subset sorted from them (not recorded which). The sequence was collected from a man between 18 and 35 years old who had mild COVID-19 (a few samples of this study predate the infection). Cell type and time point are not known. CDR3: CASSLFLGQETQYF. The DNA of the CDR3 is TGCGCCAGCAGCTTGTTTTTGGGGCAAGAGACCCAGTACTTC.